This entry lists 27 T cell receptor beta chains sequenced from one sample in a study of blood T cell repertoires in COVID-19. TCRdb's copy holds only in-frame clones and misses some; the assay was immunoSEQ multiplex PCR. Found here are 160,000 or so clones, roughly 80% of them singletons; the top ten hold nearly 3.5%. Sample: PBMCs or T cells enriched from blood (not recorded which). The receptor set was obtained from a woman aged 60-75 years who had recovered from COVID-19.

The chain has TRBV6-5 and TRBJ2-1, with TRBD1 identical over 9 bases. Germline loops: CDR1 MNHEY, CDR2 SVGAGI. The CDR3 is made up of 16 amino acids. Trimming at V came to 0 bases and at J to 7 bases, leaving 7 bases not matched to a gene. CDR3 DNA: TGTGCCAGCAGTTACTCGAGGGAGACAGGGGGAAATGAGCAGTTCTTC. Protein product: CASSYSRETGGNEQFF.

The V call is TRBV24-1, the J call TRBJ2-7; 7 bases match TRBD1. Germline CDR1 reads KGHDR; CDR2 reads SFDVKD. This CDR3 comprises 14 residues. V shed 3 bases and J 2 bases; nucleotides not matched to a gene: 3. The CDR3 here is CATSDRDSPYEQYF. Here the CDR3 DNA reads TGTGCCACCAGTGATAGGGACAGCCCCTACGAGCAGTACTTC.

This clone was counted a few times. The chain combines TRBV7-2 with TRBJ2-7; 7 nucleotides align to TRBD2. Germline V gives CDR1 SGHTA, CDR2 FQGNSA. CDR3 length equals 15 residues. V lost 5 bases and J lost 0; bases outside the gene matches: 7. The CDR3 DNA sequence: TGTGCCAGCAGCACCAGCGGGGTGAGCTCCTACGAGCAGTACTTC. Translating it yields CASSTSGVSSYEQYF.

V gene TRBV2 combines with J gene TRBJ1-2; TRBD1 agrees at 10 bases. This CDR3 has 14 residues. V lost 5 bases, J lost 2 bases, and 2 bases stayed unmatched. Germline CDR1 reads SNHLY; CDR2 reads FYNNEI. CDR3: CASSRDRGNYGYTF. DNA for the CDR3: TGTGCCAGCAGTCGGGACAGGGGAAACTATGGCTACACCTTC.

This clone was counted between two and nine times. V is TRBV12-3 or TRBV12-4 and J is TRBJ1-2; D uncertain. V was clipped by 6 bases and J by 8 bases, with 13 bases between them. This CDR3 is 12 amino acids long. CDR3 sequence reads: CASSQPMRGYTF. In DNA form, the CDR3 reads TGTGCCAGCAGCCAACCAATGAGGGGCTACACCTTC.

The J gene is TRBJ2-3, the V gene TRBV5-1; TRBD2 might be the D (5 bases). Trimming cost V 4 bases and J 5 bases, with 11 bases left between them. Germline V gives CDR1 SGHRS, CDR2 YFSETQ. This CDR3 has 13 amino acids. The CDR3 sequence is CASSGVGEDTQYF. The CDR3 DNA is TGCGCCAGCAGCGGCGTGGGAGAAGATACGCAGTATTTT.

This sequence joins TRBV4-1 and TRBJ2-5; D uncertain. CDR1 and CDR2 (germline): MGHRA, YSYEKL. V was cut by 0 bases and J by 1 base, with 6 bases left in between. The length of the CDR3 is 14 residues. CDR3 nucleotides: TGCGCCAGCAGCCAAGAGGCAGGCCAAGAGACCCAGTACTTC. This codes for CASSQEAGQETQYF.

This clone was counted only a few times. This rearrangement joins TRBV6-5 to TRBJ1-1; unclear D gene. The CDR3 contains 13 residues. The germline V gene has CDR1 MNHEY and CDR2 SVGAGI. V was clipped by 7 bases and J by 2 bases, with 11 bases between them. The CDR3 DNA is TGTGCCAGCACCGAGACTCTAAACACTGAAGCTTTCTTT. This codes for CASTETLNTEAFF.

This clone was seen only once. V is TRBV7-3 and J is TRBJ2-7; D is uncertain. Germline values: CDR1 SGHTA, CDR2 FQGTGA. With 1 base removed from V and 3 bases from J, the gap between germline ends came to 7 bases. The CDR3 length is 13 residues. In DNA, the CDR3 is TGTGCCAGCAGCTTAAGGCCGAACTACGAGCAGTACTTC. This translates into CASSLRPNYEQYF. Supplemented by reference TRBV7-3 and TRBJ2-7, the full variable domain reads GAGVSQTPSNKVTEKGKYVELRCDPISGHTALYWYRQSLGQGPEFLIYFQGTGAADDSGLPNDRFFAVRPEGSVSTLKIQRTERGDSAVYLCASSLRPNYEQYFGPGTRLTVT.

The V call is TRBV3-1 (or the pseudogene TRBV3-2), the J call TRBJ2-5, with TRBD2 identical over 9 bases. In germline, CDR1 is LGHDT, CDR2 YNNKEL (reference sequence). The CDR3 length is 12 residues. The V segment lost 7 bases and the J segment 3 bases; nucleotides outside the gene matches: 0. CDR3 sequence (DNA): TGTGCCAGCATAGCGGGGGAAGAGACCCAGTACTTC. Translating it yields CASIAGEETQYF.

The rearrangement joins TRBV30 to TRBJ1-1; maybe TRBD1 (6 bases). Germline lookup yields CDR1 GTSNPN and CDR2 SVGIG (reference sequence). Deletions cut 6 bases from V and 5 bases from J, with 28 bases between. There are 17 residues in the CDR3. The CDR3: CACLARDIPSRRTEAFF. The CDR3 nucleotides are TGTGCCTGCTTGGCCAGGGACATTCCTTCACGGCGGACTGAAGCTTTCTTT.

CDR3 in amino acids: CASSLSSGKNTEAFF. CDR3 in DNA: TGTGCCAGCAGCCTCTCTTCAGGAAAGAACACTGAAGCTTTCTTT. V gene TRBV4-2 combines with J gene TRBJ1-1; D not resolved. The CDR3 sequence is 15 residues long. The V end lost 4 bases, the J end lost 1 base, and 13 bases lay between the germline ends. In germline, CDR1 is LGHNA, CDR2 YNFKEQ.

The genes are TRBV7-8 and TRBJ2-3, with TRBD2 identical over 12 bases. The V and J ends lost 5 bases and 6 bases, in that order; junction bases with no gene match: 9. The CDR3 consists of 16 residues. Germline V CDR1 and CDR2: SGHVS, FQNEAQ. CDR3 loop: CASSISSGGALDTQYF. The CDR3 nucleotides read TGTGCCAGCAGCATTTCTAGCGGGGGGGCCTTGGATACGCAGTATTTT.

The chain joins TRBV12-5 to TRBJ1-6; weak D call: TRBD1 (6 bases). The CDR3 is 15 amino acids. The V gene lost 0 bases and the J gene lost 9 bases, with 12 bases spanning the gap. Germline values: CDR1 LGHNT, CDR2 FRNRAP. The CDR3 is CASGLVTGIASPLHF. CDR3 DNA sequence: TGTGCTAGTGGTTTGGTCACAGGGATCGCTTCACCCCTCCACTTT.

The gene calls are TRBV30 and TRBJ2-1; possibly TRBD2 for D (6 bases). This CDR3 has 14 amino acids. The V and J ends lost 0 bases and 8 bases respectively, with 14 bases between them. CDR1 and CDR2 (germline): GTSNPN, SVGIG (reference sequence). CDR3 region: CAWSVVGGYDEQFF. The CDR3 coding sequence is TGTGCCTGGAGTGTAGTCGGGGGATACGATGAGCAGTTCTTC. The whole variable domain, remainder taken from reference TRBV30 and TRBJ2-1, is SQTIHQWPATLVQPVGSPLSLECTVEGTSNPNLYWYRQAAGRGLQLLFYSVGIGQISSEVPQNLSASRPQDRQFILSSKKLLLSDSGFYLCAWSVVGGYDEQFFGPGTRLTVL.

The chain couples TRBV5-6 to TRBJ1-5; 8 bases are a match to TRBD1. The CDR3 has 14 amino acids. V shed 3 bases, J shed 11 bases, and the junction held 10 bases outside the gene matches. Germline CDR1 and CDR2: SGHDT and YYEEEE. Here the CDR3 DNA reads TGTGCCAGCAGCTCTCAGGGGGCCCTTGAAGCCCAGCATTTT. It specifies CASSSQGALEAQHF. Combining the CDR3 with reference TRBV5-6 and TRBJ1-5 gives the whole variable domain DAGVTQSPTHLIKTRGQQVTLRCSPKSGHDTVSWYQQALGQGPQFIFQYYEEEERQRGNFPDRFSGHQFPNYSSELNVNALLLGDSALYLCASSSQGALEAQHFGDGTRLSIL.

The CDR3 loop reads CASSEPGFGANVLTF. Here the CDR3 DNA reads TGTGCCAGCAGTGAACCAGGGTTTGGGGCCAACGTCCTGACTTTC. The chain joins TRBV6-1 to TRBJ2-6; possible D gene TRBD1, 5 bases. The CDR3 loop spans 15 amino acids. Deletions cut 2 bases from V and 3 bases from J, with 8 bases between. Germline assignment: CDR1 MNHNS and CDR2 SASEGT.

This sequence joins TRBV12-3 or TRBV12-4 and TRBJ1-6, with D unresolved. Trimming took 5 bases from V and 6 from J, leaving 8 bases between them. The CDR3 has 13 amino acids. In DNA form, the CDR3 reads TGTGCCAGCAGTCGACTAAGTAATTCACCCCTCCACTTT. Translating it yields CASSRLSNSPLHF.

This clone was counted a single time. This chain links TRBV7-2 with TRBJ2-3, with 8 bases aligning to TRBD2. CDR1 is SGHTA, CDR2 FQGNSA, per germline. The V and J ends lost 5 bases and 3 bases, in that order; junction bases with no gene match: 7. The CDR3 loop spans 15 amino acids. CDR3 in amino acids: CASSQTSVRTDTQYF. The DNA of the CDR3 is TGTGCCAGCAGCCAGACTAGCGTCAGGACAGATACGCAGTATTTT.

The chain combines TRBV4-1 with TRBJ1-1, with D maybe TRBD1 (6 bases). This CDR3 comprises 17 residues. Trimming took 2 bases from V and 0 from J, leaving 16 bases between them. Germline CDR1 and CDR2: MGHRA and YSYEKL. The CDR3 coding sequence is TGCGCCAGCAGCCAACAAAATTGGGGGACAATGAACACTGAAGCTTTCTTT. Its translation: CASSQQNWGTMNTEAFF.

This clone was counted only a few times. The V call is TRBV3-1 (or the pseudogene TRBV3-2), the J call TRBJ2-7; no reliable D call. Trimming stripped 5 bases from V and 0 bases from J, with 5 bases between. The CDR3 covers 12 residues. CDR1 and CDR2 (germline): LGHDT, YNNKEL (reference sequence). This chain's CDR3 is CASSASSYEQYF. CDR3 nucleotide sequence: TGTGCCAGCAGCGCGAGCTCCTACGAGCAGTACTTC.

The chain has TRBV4-1 and TRBJ2-3; the match to TRBD2 covers 8 bases. Trimming at V came to 5 bases and at J to 1 base, leaving 5 bases not matched to a gene. This CDR3 is built from 15 residues. Per germline, CDR1 MGHRA and CDR2 YSYEKL. CDR3: CASSGGGTGTDTQYF. The CDR3 DNA reads as TGCGCCAGCAGCGGCGGGGGGACTGGCACAGATACGCAGTATTTT.

The chain has TRBV5-4 and TRBJ2-5, with 7 positions matching TRBD2. Looked up from germline, CDR1 is SGHNT and CDR2 is YYREEE (reference sequence). This CDR3 is 15 amino acids long. With 6 bases clipped from V and 1 base from J, the junction kept 9 bases outside the gene matches. The CDR3 DNA is TGTGCCAGCACCTCCCAGCGGGACGGCCAAGAGACCCAGTACTTC. Translated: CASTSQRDGQETQYF.

The chain has TRBV30 and TRBJ1-5; 7 bases line up with TRBD1. The length of the CDR3 is 12 residues. Trimming took 4 bases from V and 4 from J; bases not matched to a gene: 1. Germline values: CDR1 GTSNPN, CDR2 SVGIG (reference sequence). CDR3 nucleotide sequence: TGTGCCTGGACACAGGGGAATCAGCCCCAGCATTTT. Translation gives CAWTQGNQPQHF.

The chain uses TRBV7-2 and TRBJ1-3, with TRBD1 matching over 7 bases. Germline-derived CDR1 and CDR2 are SGHTA and FQGNSA. The CDR3 extends over 17 amino acids. V lost 1 base to trimming and J lost 0 bases; unmatched junction nucleotides: 6. This chain's CDR3 is CASSLEVTGLSGNTIYF. CDR3 nucleotides: TGTGCCAGCAGCTTAGAGGTGACAGGGCTCTCTGGAAACACCATATATTTT.

The chain employs TRBV15 and TRBJ1-5; TRBD1 might be the D (5 bases). The V gene's germline CDR1 is LNHNV and CDR2 YYDKDF (reference sequence). The CDR3 runs to 16 residues. V lost 1 base and J lost 6, with 16 bases in between. CDR3 amino acids: CATSRGRAVESQPQHF. The CDR3 DNA sequence: TGTGCCACCAGCAGAGGCAGGGCGGTGGAGAGTCAGCCCCAGCATTTT.

The chain links TRBV12-3 or TRBV12-4 to TRBJ2-7; possible D gene TRBD2, 6 bases. V shed 6 bases and J shed 2 bases, with 11 bases lying between them. CDR3 length: 13 residues. As DNA, the CDR3 is TGTGCCAGCAGCCGGGACTCTCCCTACGAGCAGTACTTC. Protein sequence: CASSRDSPYEQYF.